This is a list of T cell receptor beta chains from one sample in a study of blood T cell repertoires in COVID-19. This table comes from immunoSEQ multiplex PCR, and its TCRdb copy is limited to in-frame clones, with some not included. The sample has 20,000 to 30,000 clones, roughly four fifths seen once. Sequencing was done on a sample of peripheral blood. The origin of the receptors is a woman in her seventies with COVID-19, enrolled during active disease. Both conserved end residues are part of each CDR3. The order of the fields is clone size, CDR3 length, J gene, V gene, D gene, CDR3 DNA, CDR3 protein. A D gene is named only where the DNA matches it firmly. Where a row states a size, it is once, few, many or the class of an expanded clone; other rows omit it.

>.|15|TRBJ1-2|TRBV7-2|.
TGTGCCAGCAACCATCCCCCGGCAGGGAACTATGGCTACACCTTC
CASNHPPAGNYGYTF
>.|14|TRBJ2-7|TRBV3-1/TRBV3-2|.
TGTGCCAGCAGCCAAGGAGACACTTACTACGAGCAGTACTTC
CASSQGDTYYEQYF
>.|15|TRBJ2-5|TRBV18|TRBD1
TGTGCCAGCTCACCCCTACAGGGGGCGCGGGAGACCCAGTACTTC
CASSPLQGARETQYF
>.|15|TRBJ1-1|TRBV18|TRBD1
TGTGCCAGCTCACCGACGAACACAGGGGACACTGAAGCTTTCTTT
CASSPTNTGDTEAFF
>once|14|TRBJ1-3|TRBV12-5|.
TGTGCTAGTGGTTTGGTACCCCCCGGGGACACCATATATTTT
CASGLVPPGDTIYF
>once|17|TRBJ2-2|TRBV4-2|.
TGTGCCAGCAGCCAAGAGTGGCTAGCTGGAAGCACCGGGGAGCTGTTTTTT
CASSQEWLAGSTGELFF
>.|14|TRBJ2-4|TRBV6-2/TRBV6-3|.
TGTGCCAGCAGTTACTCCGACAATCAAAACATTCAGTACTTC
CASSYSDNQNIQYF
>few|14|TRBJ2-1|TRBV19|TRBD1
TGTGCCAGTAACCAACGACAGGGATTCAATGAGCAGTTCTTC
CASNQRQGFNEQFF
>once|13|TRBJ1-4|TRBV18|.
TGTGCCAGCTCAAGAGGGCTTAATGAAAAACTGTTTTTT
CASSRGLNEKLFF
>.|16|TRBJ2-6|TRBV27|.
TGTGCCAGCAGACTTAATAGGGGGTCTGGGGCCAACGTCCTGACTTTC
CASRLNRGSGANVLTF
>few|13|TRBJ2-7|TRBV6-2/TRBV6-3|.
TGTGCCAGCAGTAGGACAGCCGACTACGAGCAGTACTTC
CASSRTADYEQYF
>once|15|TRBJ2-1|TRBV7-9|.
TGTGCCAGCAGCTTAGGACAAATCTCCTACAATGAGCAGTTCTTC
CASSLGQISYNEQFF
>once|14|TRBJ2-1|TRBV5-1|.
TGCGCCAGCAGTACCAAGCGAGAATACAATGAGCAGTTCTTC
CASSTKREYNEQFF
>.|16|TRBJ2-4|TRBV11-3|TRBD1
TGTGCCAGCAGCTTAGGACAGGGGGACGGCAAAAACATTCAGTACTTC
CASSLGQGDGKNIQYF
>.|15|TRBJ1-2|TRBV3-1/TRBV3-2|.
TGTGCCAGCAGCCAAACGATGACAGGACGCTATGGCTACACCTTC
CASSQTMTGRYGYTF
>few|14|TRBJ1-1|TRBV6-4|TRBD1
TGTGCCAGCAGGGCTACAGGGGGCGCGACTGAAGCTTTCTTT
CASRATGGATEAFF
>.|16|TRBJ2-3|TRBV5-1|TRBD2
TGCGCCAGCAGCTGGGCCGGGACTAGCATGGCGGATACGCAGTATTTT
CASSWAGTSMADTQYF
>.|14|TRBJ2-7|TRBV5-1|TRBD1
TGCGCCAGCCTCGAGCGACAGGGCTACTACGAGCAGTACTTC
CASLERQGYYEQYF
>.|13|TRBJ1-2|TRBV10-3|TRBD1
TGTGCCATCAGTGCCGGGACAGGGCAAGGCTACACCTTC
CAISAGTGQGYTF
>.|18|TRBJ1-1|TRBV6-2/TRBV6-3|TRBD1
TGTGCCAGCAGTTACAGGAGGACAGGGGGCGAGAAGGGCACTGAAGCTTTCTTT
CASSYRRTGGEKGTEAFF